This T cell receptor beta chain appears in the sequencing data of a study of blood T cell repertoires in COVID-19. Study information: Samples taken during acute and convalescent COVID-19 were collected in the United States, Italy and Spain.

Sequenced by immunoSEQ multiplex PCR; TCRdb stores in-frame clones only, minus some. Among approximately 190,000 clones listed, roughly 80% were seen once. With V trimmed by 0 bases and J by 0 bases, 0 bases remained unmatched. CDR3 length equals 16 residues. Germline CDR1 and CDR2: LNHDA and SQIVND (reference sequence). The specimen was peripheral blood. This rearrangement joins TRBV19 to TRBJ2-3, with 10 bases fitting TRBD2. The receptor's source is a man in his sixties with acute or convalescent COVID-19. The CDR3 nucleotides read TGTGCCAGTAGTATAGAAGCGGGGGGGAGCACAGATACGCAGTATTTT. It yields the protein CASSIEAGGSTDTQYF.